Each of the 5 T cell receptor beta chains below was sequenced from the same sample in a study of early T cells in non-severe SARS-CoV-2 infection. One entry per CDR3 protein, called by TCRdb with MiXCR from the 5' RACE reads. The sample carries some 30,000 distinct CDR3 sequences, around 5.3% recorded once. Sequencing input: whole blood. All receptors come from an adult who was a healthcare worker with PCR-confirmed SARS-CoV-2 infection or an uninfected control (not recorded which).

This clonotype was seen ten or more times. The chain joins TRBV4-1 to TRBJ2-1, with D possibly matching TRBD2 (6 bases). Trimming removed 4 bases at V and 0 bases at J, with 16 bases between. The germline V gene encodes CDR1 MGHRA and CDR2 YSYEKL. This CDR3 region has 17 residues. CDR3 loop: CASSPLNGGSSYNEQFF. For the CDR3, the DNA is TGCGCCAGCAGCCCCCTGAACGGGGGTAGCTCCTACAATGAGCAGTTCTTC.

This clonotype was seen many times. The V gene is TRBV27, the J gene TRBJ2-7; D gene ambiguous. Trimming removed 0 bases at V and 2 bases at J, with 8 bases between. CDR3 size: 14 residues. Per the germline V gene, CDR1 is MNHEY and CDR2 is SMNVEV (reference sequence). Here the CDR3 reads CASSLSWDTYEQYF. CDR3 nucleotide sequence: TGTGCCAGCAGTTTATCTTGGGATACCTACGAGCAGTACTTC.

The sample holds many counts of this clonotype. The V and J genes are TRBV12-3 or TRBV12-4 and TRBJ1-5; 10 bases align to TRBD1. The CDR3 is 17 residues long. V dropped 5 bases and J dropped 4; count of bases not matched to a gene: 11. The DNA of the CDR3 is TGTGCCAGCAGTCTCTGGCGGGGACAGGGGACGAATCAGCCCCAGCATTTT. Translating gives CASSLWRGQGTNQPQHF.

This clonotype was recorded many times. V is TRBV18 and J is TRBJ2-6, with TRBD1 identical over 8 bases. Germline CDR1 KGHSH, CDR2 LQKENI. The CDR3 runs 18 residues. The V and J ends lost 3 bases and 0 bases, in that order; junction bases with no gene match: 7. In DNA form, the CDR3 reads TGTGCCAGCTCACCCCAGGGGGCGCGGGGCTCTGGGGCCAACGTCCTGACTTTC. Translated, it gives CASSPQGARGSGANVLTF.

This clonotype came up a few times. The gene calls are TRBV20-1 and TRBJ2-7; D unclear. V dropped 0 bases and J dropped 4 bases, with 10 bases sitting between them. Per germline, CDR1 DFQATT and CDR2 SNEGSKA (reference sequence). This CDR3 is 13 amino acids long. CDR3 loop: CSARDRVLYEQYF. DNA for the CDR3: TGCAGTGCTAGAGATCGGGTCCTTTACGAGCAGTACTTC.